The rows below give T cell receptor beta chains drawn from one sample of a study of beta chain features in type 1 diabetes. Profiled with immunoSEQ multiplex PCR; TCRdb holds only in-frame clones, not every one. The sample has around 100,000 clones, 28% seen once; the top ten hold 0.53%. Material for sequencing was central memory CD4+ T cells from blood. These receptors all stem from a young woman with type 1 diabetes. Each CDR3 is given with its conserved first and last residue. Each record gives: D gene, clone size, J gene, V gene, CDR3 DNA, CDR3 protein. The D gene is left open where the match is weak. Rows give clone size only sometimes, using once, few, many, or a class for an expanded clone.

>NA|NA|TRBJ2-1|TRBV18
TGTGCCAGCTCCCCAACTAGCACCAATGAGCAGTTCTTC
CASSPTSTNEQFF
>TRBD2|few|TRBJ2-2|TRBV11-1
TGTGCCAGCAGCTTAACTAGCGGGAACACCGGGGAGCTGTTTTTT
CASSLTSGNTGELFF
>TRBD2|NA|TRBJ2-2|TRBV7-2
TGTGCCAGCAGCTTACGGCGGGAGTCCGGGGAGCTGTTTTTT
CASSLRRESGELFF
>NA|NA|TRBJ2-6|TRBV30
TGTGCCTGGAGTGTCCCCGCTGGGGCCAACGTCCTGACTTTC
CAWSVPAGANVLTF
>TRBD2|few|TRBJ2-3|TRBV7-2
TGTGCCAGCAGCTTGTTGGGGGAGGGCGAGCAGTATTTT
CASSLLGEGEQYF
>NA|NA|TRBJ2-1|TRBV11-3
TGTGCCAGCAGCTTGAACGGACAGATGCAGTTCTTC
CASSLNGQMQFF
>TRBD2|NA|TRBJ2-3|TRBV7-6
TGTGCCAGCAGCTTGACGCCTAGCGGGAACCGCAATACGCAGTATTTT
CASSLTPSGNRNTQYF
>TRBD1|NA|TRBJ1-5|TRBV19
TGTGCCAGTATTGATGGACAGGCTGGGAGTCAGCCCCAGCATTTT
CASIDGQAGSQPQHF
>NA|NA|TRBJ2-5|TRBV7-9
TGTGCCAGCAGCCCGGAGGGCAGGCGACTAGAGACCCAGTACTTC
CASSPEGRRLETQYF
>TRBD1|few|TRBJ2-7|TRBV11-2
TGTGCCAGCAGCCTGGACAGGGGGCTGATCTTGGAGCAGTACTTC
CASSLDRGLILEQYF
>NA|few|TRBJ2-1|TRBV27
TGTGCCAGCAGTCTCCGGGACTTGTCCTACAATGAGCAGTTCTTC
CASSLRDLSYNEQFF
>NA|many|TRBJ1-1|TRBV30
TGTGCCTGGATACGACAGGCGAACACTGAAGCTTTCTTT
CAWIRQANTEAFF
>TRBD1|few|TRBJ1-1|TRBV18
TGTGCCAGCTCACCACTATCCGGGACAGCGAACACTGAAGCTTTCTTT
CASSPLSGTANTEAFF
>NA|few|TRBJ1-2|TRBV4-3
TGCGCCAGCAGCCAAGGAACGGGATCCCCCTATGGCTACACCTTC
CASSQGTGSPYGYTF
>TRBD2|many|TRBJ2-4|TRBV7-2
TGTGCCAGCAGCCCCGGGGGGGGACGTTTCAACATTCAGTACTTC
CASSPGGGRFNIQYF
>TRBD1|few|TRBJ1-2|TRBV30
TGTGCCTGGAGGACCCCCGGACAGGGCCGCACTCATGGCTACACCTTC
CAWRTPGQGRTHGYTF
>NA|many|TRBJ1-1|TRBV4-3
TGCGCCAGCAGCCCAGGACAGATGGGCACTGAAGCTTTCTTT
CASSPGQMGTEAFF
>NA|NA|TRBJ2-3|TRBV6-1
TGTGCCAGCAGTGAAGATGGAGAAGGTACAGATACGCAGTATTTT
CASSEDGEGTDTQYF
>TRBD2|few|TRBJ2-5|TRBV6-1
TGTGCCAGCCTTTCTCGACTAGCGGGTGAAGAGACCCAGTACTTC
CASLSRLAGEETQYF
>TRBD1|few|TRBJ1-4|TRBV7-8
TGTGCCAGCAGCCCCGGGACAGGGGGCAGGACTAATGAAAAACTGTTTTTT
CASSPGTGGRTNEKLFF
>NA|few|TRBJ1-1|TRBV18
TGTGCCAGTCACCCGACAACGAACACTGAAGCTTTCTTT
CASHPTTNTEAFF
>NA|NA|TRBJ1-1|TRBV27
TGTGCCAGCAGTTTGGGGTGGGGGCTTGGGGGGAACACTGAAGCTTTCTTT
CASSLGWGLGGNTEAFF
>TRBD2|few|TRBJ2-3|TRBV5-1
TGCGCCAGCGCCAGCGGGAAAAGTGATACCGATACGCAGTATTTT
CASASGKSDTDTQYF